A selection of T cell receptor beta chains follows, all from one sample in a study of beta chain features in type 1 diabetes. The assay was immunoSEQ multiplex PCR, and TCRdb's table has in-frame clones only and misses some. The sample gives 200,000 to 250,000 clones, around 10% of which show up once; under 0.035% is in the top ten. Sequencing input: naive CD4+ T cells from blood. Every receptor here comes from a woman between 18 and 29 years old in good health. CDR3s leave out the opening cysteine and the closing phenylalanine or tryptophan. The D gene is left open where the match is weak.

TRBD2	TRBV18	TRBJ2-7	ASSQSTASGASYEQY
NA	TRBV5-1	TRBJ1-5	ASSLGGVSENQPQH
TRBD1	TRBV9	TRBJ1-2	ASSVQTGTGNIGTDGYT
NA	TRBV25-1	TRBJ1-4	ASSLGGLGGEKLF
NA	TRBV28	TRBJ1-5	ASRPFGRVYQPQH
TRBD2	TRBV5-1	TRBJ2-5	ASSLSGGARETQY
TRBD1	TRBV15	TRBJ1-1	ATSRDLQGSTEAF
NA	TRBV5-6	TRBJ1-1	ASSLVGGGGGTEAF
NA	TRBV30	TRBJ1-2	AWSVRKGEYGYT
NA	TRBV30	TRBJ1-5	AWSVPGRRDQPQH
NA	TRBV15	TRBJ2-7	ATSREQGYEQY
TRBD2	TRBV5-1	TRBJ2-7	ASSSGPAGDYEQY
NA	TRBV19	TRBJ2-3	ASSHRVRTDTQY
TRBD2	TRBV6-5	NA	AIGPGGAYEQY
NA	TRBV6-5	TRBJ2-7	ASSYHRDGYEQY
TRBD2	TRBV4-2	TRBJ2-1	ASSVPSGGLNNEQF
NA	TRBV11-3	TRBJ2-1	ASSSRGSGGTGNEQF
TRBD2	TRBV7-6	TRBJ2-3	ASSLAPSGGADTQY
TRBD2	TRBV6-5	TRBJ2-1	ASSFLAGGPENEQF
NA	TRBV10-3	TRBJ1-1	AITSTANTEAF
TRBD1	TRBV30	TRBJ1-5	AWSPGQGARVA
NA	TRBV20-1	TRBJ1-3	SAGGRNTIY